The 17 T cell receptor beta chains presented below share a single source sample, sequenced in a study of blood T cell repertoires in COVID-19. Profiled with immunoSEQ multiplex PCR; TCRdb holds only in-frame clones, not every one. The table has approximately 60,000 clones, around 76% seen once. Sequenced material: peripheral blood. The receptors here all came from a human donor in a cohort sampled during active COVID-19.

V is TRBV5-1 and J is TRBJ2-3; no reliable D call. V lost 3 bases and J lost 1, with 3 bases in between. There are 12 residues in the CDR3. In germline, CDR1 is SGHRS, CDR2 YFSETQ. The CDR3 nucleotides read TGCGCCAGCAGCTCCGGCACAGATACGCAGTATTTT. It translates to CASSSGTDTQYF.

This CDR3 is CASSLRPGQGAGEQFF. The CDR3 region has the DNA TGTGCCAGCAGTTTACGACCGGGACAGGGGGCTGGTGAGCAGTTCTTC. The V gene is TRBV28, the J gene TRBJ2-1; TRBD1 matches 12 bases. The CDR3 totals 16 residues. The V segment lost 2 bases and the J segment 9 bases; nucleotides outside the gene matches: 8. Germline V CDR1 and CDR2: MDHEN, SYDVKM.

The chain links TRBV30 to TRBJ2-5; 8 bases line up with TRBD2. V lost 4 bases, J lost 4 bases, and 17 bases stayed unmatched. Looked up from germline, CDR1 is GTSNPN and CDR2 is SVGIG (reference sequence). The CDR3 spans 17 residues. The CDR3 DNA reads TGTGCCTGGACTATGGGGGTTTTAGCGGGGAAGGTAGAGACCCAGTACTTC. This codes for CAWTMGVLAGKVETQYF.

There are a few counts of this clone. J is TRBJ2-3 and V is TRBV2; 8 bases align to TRBD1. Per the germline V gene, CDR1 is SNHLY and CDR2 is FYNNEI. CDR3 length equals 15 residues. With V trimmed by 0 bases and J by 5 bases, 4 bases remained unmatched. The CDR3 protein is CASSEAGTGGDTQYF. CDR3 sequence (DNA): TGTGCCAGCAGTGAAGCGGGGACAGGAGGAGATACGCAGTATTTT.

The gene calls are TRBV7-3 and TRBJ2-2; 7 bases are shared with TRBD2. With 5 bases clipped from V and 1 base from J, the junction kept 7 bases outside the gene matches. The CDR3 totals 16 residues. Germline assignment: CDR1 SGHTA and CDR2 FQGTGA. In DNA form, the CDR3 reads TGTGCCAGCAGCCCTGGGGGAGGGAAGAACACCGGGGAGCTGTTTTTT. It yields the protein CASSPGGGKNTGELFF.

V is TRBV6-5 and J is TRBJ1-2, with TRBD1 identical over 10 bases. Losses at the gene ends were 6 bases for V and 8 bases for J; bases not matched to a gene: 12. The CDR3 totals 15 residues. In germline, CDR1 is MNHEY, CDR2 SVGAGI. The CDR3 DNA is TGTGCCAGCAGAGGCCGTCCGGGACAGGGGTTCGGCTACACCTTC. Translated: CASRGRPGQGFGYTF.

V is TRBV15 and J is TRBJ1-2; TRBD1 matches at 7 bases. CDR3 length: 14 amino acids. Germline V gene lookup returns CDR1 LNHNV and CDR2 YYDKDF (reference sequence). The V gene end was trimmed by 5 bases and the J gene end by 2 bases; junction bases not matched to a gene: 5. CDR3 sequence (DNA): TGTGCCACCAGCGGAGGACAGGCAAACTATGGCTACACCTTC. As protein: CATSGGQANYGYTF.

The chain carries TRBV5-4 and TRBJ2-7, with 10 bases aligning to TRBD1. This CDR3 contains 15 residues. Trimming removed 4 bases from V and 5 bases from J; junction bases left unmatched: 9. Germline CDR1 SGHNT, CDR2 YYREEE (reference sequence). CDR3 in DNA: TGTGCCAGCAGCGTACCGGGACAGGGGACCCACGAGCAGTACTTC. Amino acids: CASSVPGQGTHEQYF. Combining the CDR3 with reference TRBV5-4 and TRBJ2-7 gives the whole variable domain ETGVTQSPTHLIKTRGQQVTLRCSSQSGHNTVSWYQQALGQGPQFIFQYYREEENGRGNFPPRFSGLQFPNYSSELNVNALELDDSALYLCASSVPGQGTHEQYFGPGTRLTVT.

The chain has TRBV19 and TRBJ2-3, with 12 bases matching TRBD2. The CDR3 spans 16 residues. Germline assignment: CDR1 LNHDA and CDR2 SQIVND (reference sequence). With V trimmed by 5 bases and J by 2 bases, 5 bases remained unmatched. CDR3 region: CASSVLAGGTTDTQYF. The CDR3 bases are TGTGCCAGTAGTGTGCTAGCGGGGGGGACCACAGATACGCAGTATTTT.

This chain connects TRBV5-1 to TRBJ1-1; D is possibly TRBD1 (5 bases). The germline V gene encodes CDR1 SGHRS and CDR2 YFSETQ. The germline V and J ends were trimmed by 0 bases and 1 base, with 7 bases remaining between them. The CDR3 runs 14 residues. CDR3 bases: TGCGCCAGCAGCTTGGGGGGCACGAACACTGAAGCTTTCTTT. Translating gives CASSLGGTNTEAFF. The full variable domain, completed using reference TRBV5-1 and TRBJ1-1, is KAGVTQTPRYLIKTRGQQVTLSCSPISGHRSVSWYQQTPGQGLQFLFEYFSETQRNKGNFPGRFSGRQFSNSRSEMNVSTLELGDSALYLCASSLGGTNTEAFFGQGTRLTVV.

This rearrangement joins TRBV7-2 to TRBJ2-5, with TRBD1 matching 7 bases. The CDR3 is made up of 14 amino acids. V was clipped by 6 bases and J by 3 bases; unmatched bases: 7. Per the germline V gene, CDR1 is SGHTA and CDR2 is FQGNSA. In DNA form, the CDR3 reads TGTGCCAGCAGAAGAACAGGGGCGGAAGAGACCCAGTACTTC. The encoded protein is CASRRTGAEETQYF. The full variable domain, its missing parts supplied by reference TRBV7-2 and TRBJ2-5, is GAGVSQSPSNKVTEKGKDVELRCDPISGHTALYWYRQSLGQGLEFLIYFQGNSAPDKSGLPSDRFSAERTGGSVSTLTIQRTQQEDSAVYLCASRRTGAEETQYFGPGTRLLVL.

This clone was seen just once. V is TRBV30 and J is TRBJ2-5; 10 bases agree with TRBD2. The V gene end was trimmed by 0 bases and the J gene end by 5 bases; junction bases not matched to a gene: 3. Per the germline V gene, CDR1 is GTSNPN and CDR2 is SVGIG (reference sequence). This CDR3 comprises 14 residues. The CDR3 coding sequence is TGTGCCTGGAGTGTACTAGCGGGGTTCGAGACCCAGTACTTC. This encodes CAWSVLAGFETQYF. Supplemented by reference TRBV30 and TRBJ2-5, the full variable domain reads SQTIHQWPATLVQPVGSPLSLECTVEGTSNPNLYWYRQAAGRGLQLLFYSVGIGQISSEVPQNLSASRPQDRQFILSSKKLLLSDSGFYLCAWSVLAGFETQYFGPGTRLLVL.

The J gene is TRBJ1-4, the V gene TRBV7-9; D uncertain. Trimming pared 3 bases from V and 5 bases from J, leaving 7 bases between. Germline CDR1 reads SEHNR; CDR2 reads FQNEAQ (reference sequence). CDR3 length: 13 amino acids. Here the CDR3 DNA reads TGTGCCAGCAGCTTTGGAGGAAATGAAAAACTGTTTTTT. Translation: CASSFGGNEKLFF.

The chain carries TRBV10-3 and TRBJ2-3; 7 nucleotides align to TRBD1. Trimming at V came to 11 bases and at J to 3 bases, leaving 20 bases not matched to a gene. Germline V gene data show CDR1 as ENHRY and CDR2 as SYGVKD. CDR3 size: 17 residues. CDR3 protein: CASNADDAQGTTDTQYF. The CDR3 DNA sequence: TGTGCCTCTAACGCCGACGATGCACAGGGGACGACAGATACGCAGTATTTT.

The V gene is TRBV3-1 (or the pseudogene TRBV3-2), the J gene TRBJ1-3, with a tentative D call TRBD1 (6 bases). The V gene's germline CDR1 is LGHDT and CDR2 YNNKEL (reference sequence). V was shortened by 1 base and J by 5 bases, with 15 bases between the two germline ends. The CDR3 totals 16 residues. This CDR3 is CASSQATGVHRNTIYF. CDR3 coding DNA: TGTGCCAGCAGCCAAGCGACAGGTGTACATAGAAACACCATATATTTT.

The rearrangement uses TRBV28 and TRBJ2-3; no firm D call. Trimming shortened V by 8 bases and J by 0 bases, and 12 bases separated the two germline ends. The CDR3 loop spans 14 amino acids. Germline assignment: CDR1 MDHEN and CDR2 SYDVKM. The CDR3 nucleotides read TGTGCCAGCTTCAGGTCGTCTAGCACAGATACGCAGTATTTT. Protein: CASFRSSSTDTQYF.

This chain connects TRBV24-1 to TRBJ1-5; D gene uncertain. This CDR3 contains 14 residues. The V end was cut by 5 bases, the J end by 4 bases, with 11 bases between. The germline gives CDR1 KGHDR, CDR2 SFDVKD. Here the CDR3 DNA reads TGTGCCACCAGTGGCAGCGCCGCAAATCAGCCCCAGCATTTT. Translation: CATSGSAANQPQHF.